The 16 T cell receptor beta chains reported below all come from one sample, sequenced in a study of cytomegalovirus exposure and HLA in healthy donors. This PCR relied on a set of 60 Vbeta primers and 13 Jbeta primers. Data came from immunoSEQ multiplex PCR; TCRdb stores just in-frame clones and leaves some out. The top ten clones hold under 1.1% of a sample with 160,000 or so clones, more than 70% of them seen once. The sample taken for sequencing was PBMCs. Receptors were obtained from a young man in good health and CMV-seronegative.

The CDR3 region has the DNA TGTGCCAGTAGTATGGGACTTAGCGAGCAGTACTTC. Its protein is CASSMGLSEQYF. The genes are TRBV19 and TRBJ2-7, with a possible D match to TRBD2 (6 bases). The V and J ends lost 3 bases and 6 bases respectively, with 9 bases between them. The CDR3 is made up of 12 amino acids. In germline, CDR1 is LNHDA, CDR2 SQIVND (reference sequence). Combining the CDR3 with reference TRBV19 and TRBJ2-7 gives the whole variable domain DGGITQSPKYLFRKEGQNVTLSCEQNLNHDAMYWYRQDPGQGLRLIYYSQIVNDFQKGDIAEGYSVSREKKESFPLTVTSAQKNPTAFYLCASSMGLSEQYFGPGTRLTVT.

This clone has only a few counts. The gene calls are TRBV30 and TRBJ2-3, with TRBD2 identical over 11 bases. Losses at the gene ends were 3 bases for V and 6 bases for J; bases not matched to a gene: 5. Germline assignment: CDR1 GTSNPN and CDR2 SVGIG (reference sequence). The CDR3 is 14 amino acids. CDR3 region: CAWRLAGVSDTQYF. The CDR3 DNA reads as TGTGCCTGGAGACTAGCGGGGGTTTCGGATACGCAGTATTTT.

This clone was picked up a small number of times. The rearrangement uses TRBV6-1 and TRBJ1-3; D unresolved. The V and J ends lost 4 bases and 8 bases respectively, with 15 bases between them. The CDR3 consists of 14 residues. Germline V lookup: CDR1 MNHNS, CDR2 SASEGT. CDR3 sequence (DNA): TGTGCCAGCAGTGGCGGACGGGAGGTTGACACCATATATTTT. Protein sequence: CASSGGREVDTIYF.

As regards this clone: One end of the junction fails to match germline, which may point to a read error. The chain combines TRBV7-2 with TRBJ2-5, with 11 bases that match TRBD2. The J call is uncertain, as TRBJ2-7 better fits the DNA end. This CDR3 region has 15 residues. Germline CDR1 reads SGHTA; CDR2 reads FQGNSA. CDR3 in amino acids: CASNLAGGPINEQYF. The CDR3 DNA is TGTGCCAGCAACTTAGCGGGAGGGCCAATCAACGAGCAGTACTTC.

CDR3 coding DNA: TGTGCCAGCAGTGAATACCCAACGGAGCACTCTGGGGCCAACGTCCTGACTTTC. Protein: CASSEYPTEHSGANVLTF. The V call is TRBV25-1, the J call TRBJ2-6, with D hard to call. The CDR3 covers 18 residues. The germline V gene has CDR1 MGHDK and CDR2 SYGVNS. V lost 0 bases and J 0 bases, leaving 12 bases between the germline ends.

CDR3 loop: CAISVREYNEQFF. CDR3 sequence (DNA): TGTGCCATCAGTGTTAGGGAGTACAATGAGCAGTTCTTC. This chain connects TRBV10-3 to TRBJ2-1, with D possibly matching TRBD2 (5 bases). Trimming removed 4 bases from V and 4 bases from J, with 8 bases in between. Germline assignment: CDR1 ENHRY and CDR2 SYGVKD. There are 13 residues in the CDR3.

V usage is TRBV27 and J usage is TRBJ1-5; TRBD1 agrees at 7 bases. The CDR3 length is 18 residues. Per germline, CDR1 MNHEY and CDR2 SMNVEV (reference sequence). J lost 1 base, V lost 3 bases, and 12 bases had no gene match. In DNA form, the CDR3 reads TGTGCCAGCAGTTTTCAGGGGCGGACAGGCGGAAGCAATCAGCCCCAGCATTTT. This codes for CASSFQGRTGGSNQPQHF.

The chain has TRBV4-1 and TRBJ1-2; 9 bases match TRBD1. Germline V CDR1 and CDR2: MGHRA, YSYEKL. The CDR3 has 18 residues. V lost 5 bases and J lost 1; bases outside the gene matches: 14. The CDR3 loop reads CASSIRAGTGSNNYGYTF. The DNA of the CDR3 is TGCGCCAGCAGCATACGCGCTGGGACAGGGTCTAATAACTATGGCTACACCTTC.

The V call is TRBV5-1, the J call TRBJ2-1; weak D call: TRBD2 (5 bases). The V gene lost 5 bases and the J gene lost 4 bases, with 10 bases spanning the gap. The CDR3 length is 13 residues. Germline loops: CDR1 SGHRS, CDR2 YFSETQ. This chain's CDR3 is CASRKDSYNEQFF. In DNA form, the CDR3 reads TGCGCCAGCAGGAAGGACTCTTACAATGAGCAGTTCTTC.

This chain joins TRBV27 and TRBJ2-1; 11 bases are shared with TRBD2. The CDR3 has 14 amino acids. The trim removed 6 bases at V and 8 bases at J, leaving 6 bases unmatched. The germline V gene encodes CDR1 MNHEY and CDR2 SMNVEV (reference sequence). CDR3 loop: CASRPLAGEDEQFF. The CDR3 region has the DNA TGTGCCAGCAGACCACTAGCGGGGGAGGATGAGCAGTTCTTC.

This chain uses TRBV11-3 with TRBJ1-2; 7 positions agree with TRBD1. The ends lost 2 bases at V and 13 bases at J; junction bases unmatched: 10. This CDR3 region has 13 residues. Germline V gene sequence: CDR1 SGHNT, CDR2 YENEEA. CDR3 coding DNA: TGTGCCAGCAGCTTACCGGGGACAGCCGCCATCACCTTC. Translation gives CASSLPGTAAITF.

The chain joins TRBV4-1 to TRBJ1-2; D unclear. The CDR3 consists of 14 residues. Trimming left V 1 base short and J 4 bases short, with 10 bases between. Germline V gene data show CDR1 as MGHRA and CDR2 as YSYEKL. DNA for the CDR3: TGCGCCAGCAGCCAAGCAGCGGGAGGCTATGGCTACACCTTC. Residues: CASSQAAGGYGYTF.

The chain has TRBV2 and TRBJ2-7; 8 positions agree with TRBD1. CDR1 SNHLY and CDR2 FYNNEI come from the germline V gene. The CDR3 extends over 15 amino acids. J gave up 2 bases and V 6 bases, and 9 bases lay outside the gene matches. The CDR3 loop reads CASRNQGAITYEQYF. The CDR3 region has the DNA TGTGCCAGCAGAAATCAGGGGGCGATAACCTACGAGCAGTACTTC.

The chain employs TRBV6-6 and TRBJ2-2; 12 bases align to TRBD2. Germline trimming cut 5 bases from V and 10 bases from J; bases unmatched to any gene: 8. The CDR3 has 15 amino acids. Germline V CDR1 and CDR2: MNHNY, SVGAGI (reference sequence). CDR3 bases: TGTGCCAGCAGTCATCTAGCGGGGGGGCTAGAGGAGCTGTTTTTT. This translates into CASSHLAGGLEELFF.

The rearrangement links TRBV25-1 to TRBJ1-5; TRBD1 matches at 10 bases. The V and J ends lost 5 bases and 3 bases, in that order; junction bases with no gene match: 10. The germline CDR1 and CDR2 sequences are MGHDK and SYGVNS. This CDR3 comprises 17 residues. CDR3 amino acids: CASSKRTGTGDNQPQHF. Here the CDR3 DNA reads TGTGCCAGCAGTAAAAGGACCGGGACAGGGGACAATCAGCCCCAGCATTTT. The complete variable domain, with remaining parts taken from reference TRBV25-1 and TRBJ1-5, reads EADIYQTPRYLVIGTGKKITLECSQTMGHDKMYWYQQDPGMELHLIHYSYGVNSTEKGDLSSESTVSRIRTEHFPLTLESARPSHTSQYLCASSKRTGTGDNQPQHFGDGTRLSIL.

CDR3 coding DNA: TGTGCCAGCAGCTTAATTGGACTAGCGGGAGTAAGTGACGAGCAGTACTTC. Its translation is CASSLIGLAGVSDEQYF. The V and J genes are TRBV7-3 and TRBJ2-7; TRBD2 matches 13 bases. V was pared by 1 base and J by 5 bases, with 8 bases of the junction left unmatched. The CDR3 is 17 residues long. Germline loops: CDR1 SGHTA, CDR2 FQGTGA. Filled out from reference TRBV7-3 and TRBJ2-7, the complete variable domain reads GAGVSQTPSNKVTEKGKYVELRCDPISGHTALYWYRQSLGQGPEFLIYFQGTGAADDSGLPNDRFFAVRPEGSVSTLKIQRTERGDSAVYLCASSLIGLAGVSDEQYFGPGTRLTVT.